The rows below give T cell receptor beta chains drawn from one sample of a study of cytomegalovirus exposure and HLA in healthy donors. Generated by immunoSEQ multiplex PCR, the TCRdb table keeps only in-frame clones and is missing some. The sample carries around 150,000 clones, less than 80% recorded once. Sequencing was performed on PBMCs. Receptors originate from a middle-aged man in good health and CMV-seropositive. The CDR3 runs from the conserved cysteine through the conserved F or W. A D gene is named only where the DNA matches it firmly. The size field is filled for only some rows; it gives once, few, many or a size class.

j_gene: TRBJ2-5; v_gene: TRBV29-1; d_gene: TRBD2; abundance: -; CDR3aa: CSVEAGGGGETQYF; CDR3nt: TGCAGCGTTGAAGCGGGGGGGGGCGGCGAGACCCAGTACTTC
j_gene: TRBJ1-1; v_gene: TRBV5-1; d_gene: TRBD1; abundance: -; CDR3aa: CASSTEGQGATEAFF; CDR3nt: TGCGCCAGCAGCACCGAAGGACAGGGGGCGACTGAAGCTTTCTTT
j_gene: TRBJ2-7; v_gene: TRBV5-1; d_gene: TRBD1; abundance: -; CDR3aa: CASSLALGTGLRYEQYF; CDR3nt: TGCGCCAGCAGCTTGGCGCTTGGGACAGGGTTAAGATACGAGCAGTACTTC
j_gene: TRBJ1-5; v_gene: TRBV27; d_gene: -; abundance: -; CDR3aa: CASSFQSNQPQHF; CDR3nt: TGTGCCAGCAGTTTCCAGTCTAATCAGCCCCAGCATTTT
j_gene: TRBJ2-7; v_gene: TRBV25-1; d_gene: TRBD2; abundance: -; CDR3aa: CAVLSGRSYEQYF; CDR3nt: TGTGCCGTCCTTAGCGGGAGATCTTACGAGCAGTACTTC
j_gene: TRBJ1-2; v_gene: TRBV2; d_gene: -; abundance: -; CDR3aa: CATRPGGTYGYTF; CDR3nt: TGTGCCACCCGGCCTGGAGGGACCTATGGCTACACCTTC
j_gene: TRBJ2-7; v_gene: TRBV11-2; d_gene: TRBD1; abundance: -; CDR3aa: CASFWTGGNEQYF; CDR3nt: TGTGCCAGCTTTTGGACAGGGGGCAACGAGCAGTACTTC
j_gene: TRBJ2-7; v_gene: TRBV27; d_gene: -; abundance: -; CDR3aa: CASSLLGTLSYEQYF; CDR3nt: TGTGCCAGCAGTTTACTTGGGACACTCTCCTACGAGCAGTACTTC
j_gene: TRBJ2-7; v_gene: TRBV30; d_gene: TRBD1; abundance: -; CDR3aa: CAWAGGTIYEQYF; CDR3nt: TGTGCCTGGGCAGGGGGCACGATCTACGAGCAGTACTTC
j_gene: TRBJ1-1; v_gene: TRBV19; d_gene: -; abundance: once; CDR3aa: CAVQGWSTEAFF; CDR3nt: TGTGCCGTCCAGGGGTGGAGCACTGAAGCTTTCTTT
j_gene: TRBJ2-1; v_gene: TRBV11-2; d_gene: -; abundance: -; CDR3aa: CASSLLAGSYNEQFF; CDR3nt: TGTGCCAGCAGCCTGCTGGCGGGCTCCTACAATGAGCAGTTCTTC
j_gene: TRBJ2-6; v_gene: TRBV19; d_gene: TRBD1; abundance: -; CDR3aa: CASSPRTGRAGANVLTF; CDR3nt: TGTGCCAGTAGTCCTCGGACAGGGCGAGCTGGGGCCAACGTCCTGACTTTC
j_gene: TRBJ1-4; v_gene: TRBV2; d_gene: -; abundance: -; CDR3aa: CASSVLLATNEKLFF; CDR3nt: TGTGCCAGCAGTGTACTACTTGCAACTAATGAAAAACTGTTTTTT
j_gene: TRBJ2-5; v_gene: TRBV11-2; d_gene: -; abundance: -; CDR3aa: CASSLDGPGAQYF; CDR3nt: TGTGCCAGCAGCTTAGATGGGCCGGGGGCCCAGTACTTC
j_gene: TRBJ2-7; v_gene: TRBV5-1; d_gene: TRBD1; abundance: -; CDR3aa: CASSLGTGANYEQYF; CDR3nt: TGCGCCAGCAGCTTGGGAACAGGGGCTAATTACGAGCAGTACTTC
j_gene: TRBJ2-1; v_gene: TRBV7-9; d_gene: -; abundance: -; CDR3aa: CASSSGGAGNEQFF; CDR3nt: TGTGCCAGCAGCTCCGGTGGAGCGGGCAATGAGCAGTTCTTC
j_gene: TRBJ2-1; v_gene: TRBV7-7; d_gene: -; abundance: -; CDR3aa: CASSASFGSGLWNEQFF; CDR3nt: TGTGCCAGCAGCGCCTCTTTCGGGAGTGGGTTGTGGAATGAGCAGTTCTTC
j_gene: TRBJ2-3; v_gene: TRBV5-1; d_gene: TRBD1; abundance: -; CDR3aa: CASSQRQGKSDTQYF; CDR3nt: TGCGCCAGCAGCCAGCGACAGGGGAAGTCAGATACGCAGTATTTT
j_gene: TRBJ2-7; v_gene: TRBV5-1; d_gene: TRBD2; abundance: -; CDR3aa: CASSWGLAGEGYEQYF; CDR3nt: TGCGCCAGCAGCTGGGGACTAGCGGGAGAGGGTTACGAGCAGTACTTC
j_gene: TRBJ2-7; v_gene: TRBV5-1; d_gene: TRBD2; abundance: -; CDR3aa: CASSLGGGLAVSYEQYF; CDR3nt: TGCGCCAGCAGCTTGGGGGGCGGACTAGCGGTATCCTACGAGCAGTACTTC
j_gene: TRBJ2-7; v_gene: TRBV11-2; d_gene: -; abundance: -; CDR3aa: CASSPPGGYYEQYF; CDR3nt: TGTGCCAGCAGCCCACCAGGGGGGTACTACGAGCAGTACTTC
j_gene: TRBJ2-7; v_gene: TRBV6-1; d_gene: -; abundance: -; CDR3aa: CASSEWTANYEQYF; CDR3nt: TGTGCCAGCAGTGAATGGACAGCCAACTACGAGCAGTACTTC
j_gene: TRBJ2-2; v_gene: TRBV4-2; d_gene: -; abundance: -; CDR3aa: CASSQDSNTGELFF; CDR3nt: TGTGCCAGCAGCCAAGACTCGAACACCGGGGAGCTGTTTTTT
j_gene: TRBJ1-2; v_gene: TRBV20-1; d_gene: -; abundance: -; CDR3aa: CSATLGGGYTF; CDR3nt: TGCAGTGCTACCCTAGGTGGTGGCTACACCTTC
j_gene: TRBJ2-2; v_gene: TRBV7-9; d_gene: -; abundance: once; CDR3aa: CASSLAGGSNTGELFF; CDR3nt: TGTGCCAGCAGCTTAGCGGGAGGCTCGAACACCGGGGAGCTGTTTTTT
j_gene: TRBJ1-4; v_gene: TRBV6-1; d_gene: TRBD1; abundance: -; CDR3aa: CASSYRGYNEKLFF; CDR3nt: TGTGCCAGCAGCTACAGGGGTTATAATGAAAAACTGTTTTTT
j_gene: TRBJ1-1; v_gene: TRBV15; d_gene: -; abundance: once; CDR3aa: CATSTNFRTEAFF; CDR3nt: TGTGCCACCAGCACCAATTTCCGGACTGAAGCTTTCTTT
j_gene: TRBJ1-1; v_gene: TRBV6-1; d_gene: TRBD1; abundance: -; CDR3aa: CASSGGTGGTEAFF; CDR3nt: TGTGCCAGCAGTGGGGGGACAGGTGGTACGGAAGCTTTCTTT
j_gene: TRBJ1-2; v_gene: TRBV10-2; d_gene: TRBD1; abundance: -; CDR3aa: CASSTGATPSTNYGYTF; CDR3nt: TGCGCCAGCAGTACAGGGGCCACACCATCGACAAACTATGGCTACACCTTC
j_gene: TRBJ2-7; v_gene: TRBV10-1; d_gene: TRBD2; abundance: -; CDR3aa: CATSGGSFYEQYF; CDR3nt: TGCGCCACCTCTGGCGGGAGCTTCTACGAGCAGTACTTC
j_gene: TRBJ2-7; v_gene: TRBV9; d_gene: -; abundance: -; CDR3aa: CASASAGNSYEQYF; CDR3nt: TGTGCCAGCGCGTCGGCGGGGAACTCCTACGAGCAGTACTTC
j_gene: TRBJ1-4; v_gene: TRBV11-2; d_gene: TRBD1; abundance: -; CDR3aa: CASSLDSGQGAEKLFF; CDR3nt: TGTGCCAGCAGCTTAGATAGCGGACAGGGGGCTGAAAAACTGTTTTTT
j_gene: TRBJ2-7; v_gene: TRBV13; d_gene: -; abundance: -; CDR3aa: CASSRGRAGLDEQYF; CDR3nt: TGTGCCAGCAGCCGAGGGCGGGCAGGTCTGGACGAGCAGTACTTC
j_gene: TRBJ2-7; v_gene: TRBV7-2; d_gene: -; abundance: -; CDR3aa: CASSQGGAELNYEQYF; CDR3nt: TGTGCCAGCAGCCAGGGGGGAGCGGAACTAAACTACGAGCAGTACTTC
j_gene: TRBJ2-5; v_gene: TRBV11-3; d_gene: TRBD2; abundance: -; CDR3aa: CASSLGDPLAGAIETQYF; CDR3nt: TGTGCCAGCAGCTTAGGGGACCCACTAGCGGGAGCGATAGAGACCCAGTACTTC
j_gene: TRBJ2-7; v_gene: TRBV2; d_gene: TRBD1; abundance: -; CDR3aa: CASSRDRSSYEQYF; CDR3nt: TGTGCCAGCAGTCGGGACAGATCCTCCTACGAGCAGTACTTC
j_gene: TRBJ1-2; v_gene: TRBV28; d_gene: TRBD1; abundance: -; CDR3aa: CASSLSPGGDYGYTF; CDR3nt: TGTGCCAGCAGTTTATCCCCAGGGGGAGACTATGGCTACACCTTC
j_gene: TRBJ1-2; v_gene: TRBV7-9; d_gene: TRBD1; abundance: -; CDR3aa: CASSLVRGNYGYTF; CDR3nt: TGTGCCAGCAGCTTAGTCAGGGGGAACTATGGCTACACCTTC
j_gene: TRBJ2-7; v_gene: TRBV11-2; d_gene: -; abundance: -; CDR3aa: CASSRPPRDEQYF; CDR3nt: TGTGCCAGCAGCCGGCCCCCGCGGGACGAGCAGTACTTC
j_gene: TRBJ2-2; v_gene: TRBV5-4; d_gene: TRBD1; abundance: -; CDR3aa: CASSPDRENTGELFF; CDR3nt: TGTGCCAGCAGCCCCGACAGGGAGAACACCGGGGAGCTGTTTTTT
j_gene: TRBJ1-2; v_gene: TRBV30; d_gene: -; abundance: few; CDR3aa: CAWSPDSNYGYTF; CDR3nt: TGTGCCTGGAGTCCGGACAGTAACTATGGCTACACCTTC
j_gene: TRBJ1-1; v_gene: TRBV19; d_gene: -; abundance: -; CDR3aa: CASKAGGGRLNTEAFF; CDR3nt: TGTGCCAGTAAGGCCGGCGGGGGGAGGCTGAACACTGAAGCTTTCTTT
j_gene: TRBJ1-1; v_gene: TRBV25-1; d_gene: -; abundance: -; CDR3aa: CASSDWGGARNTEAFF; CDR3nt: TGTGCCAGCAGTGATTGGGGGGGAGCTCGGAACACTGAAGCTTTCTTT
j_gene: TRBJ1-2; v_gene: TRBV7-9; d_gene: -; abundance: -; CDR3aa: CASSQTGGGYGYTF; CDR3nt: TGTGCCAGCAGCCAGACGGGGGGCGGCTATGGCTACACCTTC
j_gene: TRBJ2-1; v_gene: TRBV30; d_gene: TRBD2; abundance: -; CDR3aa: CARTSGRPNNEQFF; CDR3nt: TGTGCCCGCACAAGCGGGAGGCCTAACAATGAGCAGTTCTTC
j_gene: TRBJ2-3; v_gene: TRBV11-2; d_gene: TRBD1; abundance: once; CDR3aa: CASSARQGTDTQYF; CDR3nt: TGTGCCAGCAGCGCGAGACAGGGAACAGATACGCAGTATTTT
j_gene: TRBJ2-5; v_gene: TRBV5-1; d_gene: TRBD1; abundance: -; CDR3aa: CASSLTPGTGTETQYF; CDR3nt: TGCGCCAGCAGCCTGACCCCCGGGACAGGGACGGAGACCCAGTACTTC